The 25 T cell receptor beta chains below were found in one sample sequenced in a study of cytomegalovirus exposure and HLA in healthy donors. It was with 60 Vbeta and 13 Jbeta primers that the PCR ran. This table comes from immunoSEQ multiplex PCR, and its TCRdb copy is limited to in-frame clones, with some not included. The sample lists some 130,000 clones, approximately 81% occurring once. Sequencing was done on a sample of PBMCs. These TCRs come from a male donor in good health and CMV-seronegative.

This clone was seen a handful of times. The V gene is TRBV11-2, the J gene TRBJ2-1, with 9 nucleotides matching TRBD2. The trim removed 5 bases at V and 6 bases at J, leaving 11 bases unmatched. This CDR3 spans 16 amino acids. The germline V gene has CDR1 SGHAT and CDR2 FQNNGV. CDR3 bases: TGTGCCAGCAGCCTCTCGGGACTAGCATTAGGCAATGAGCAGTTCTTC. The encoded protein is CASSLSGLALGNEQFF.

The V and J genes are TRBV6-1 and TRBJ2-7; 11 bases are shared with TRBD1. Losses at the gene ends were 4 bases for V and 6 bases for J; bases not matched to a gene: 5. CDR1 is MNHNS, CDR2 SASEGT, per germline. CDR3 length: 14 amino acids. The CDR3 DNA sequence: TGTGCCAGCAGTGGCGGGACAGGGGGGTTCGAGCAGTACTTC. Translating it yields CASSGGTGGFEQYF.

In DNA form, the CDR3 reads TGTGCCAGTAGTCCAAGACAGGGTCGGTTTTCCGGGGAGCTGTTTTTT. Amino acids: CASSPRQGRFSGELFF. V usage is TRBV19 and J usage is TRBJ2-2; the match to TRBD1 covers 7 bases. V lost 5 bases, J lost 6 bases, and 12 bases stayed unmatched. Germline assignment: CDR1 LNHDA and CDR2 SQIVND (reference sequence). The CDR3 covers 16 residues. The whole variable domain, filled in from reference TRBV19 and TRBJ2-2, reads DGGITQSPKYLFRKEGQNVTLSCEQNLNHDAMYWYRQDPGQGLRLIYYSQIVNDFQKGDIAEGYSVSREKKESFPLTVTSAQKNPTAFYLCASSPRQGRFSGELFFGEGSRLTVL.

The chain employs TRBV9 and TRBJ2-1; 7 bases fit TRBD2. The junction had 12 bases not matched to a gene; V was cut back by 2 bases and J by 7 bases. Germline-derived CDR1 and CDR2 are SGDLS and YYNGEE. The CDR3 runs 16 residues. CDR3 loop: CASSVIAGSVVNEQFF. The CDR3 region has the DNA TGTGCCAGCAGCGTCATAGCGGGTTCCGTGGTGAATGAGCAGTTCTTC.

The V and J genes are TRBV9 and TRBJ1-5; tentatively, D is TRBD1 (6 bases). The germline V gene has CDR1 SGDLS and CDR2 YYNGEE. The V and J ends lost 3 bases and 0 bases respectively, with 7 bases between them. The CDR3 runs to 14 residues. In DNA form, the CDR3 reads TGTGCCAGCAGCGAGACAGGTAGCAATCAGCCCCAGCATTTT. Its protein product is CASSETGSNQPQHF.

The gene calls are TRBV7-9 and TRBJ2-7, with 13 nucleotides matching TRBD2. This CDR3 spans 14 amino acids. V lost 6 bases, J lost 2 bases, and 1 base stayed unmatched. CDR1 and CDR2 from the germline V gene are SEHNR and FQNEAQ (reference sequence). Here the CDR3 DNA reads TGTGCCAGCAGAACTAGCGGGAGGGCCTACGAGCAGTACTTC. Its protein is CASRTSGRAYEQYF. The whole variable domain, remainder taken from reference TRBV7-9 and TRBJ2-7, is DTGVSQNPRHKITKRGQNVTFRCDPISEHNRLYWYRQTLGQGPEFLTYFQNEAQLEKSRLLSDRFSAERPKGSFSTLEIQRTEQGDSAMYLCASRTSGRAYEQYFGPGTRLTVT.

This rearrangement joins TRBV19 to TRBJ1-2; 12 bases fit TRBD1. J was trimmed by 6 bases and V by 4 bases; bases with no gene match: 9. The germline gives CDR1 LNHDA, CDR2 SQIVND (reference sequence). This CDR3 has 16 residues. As DNA, the CDR3 is TGTGCCAGTAGTACGACTTCCGGGACAGGGGGCCATGGCTACACCTTC. Amino acids: CASSTTSGTGGHGYTF.

Comments on this clone: The sample carries other DNA sequences with the same CDR3. V is TRBV30 and J is TRBJ1-2; no clear D. The V end lost 1 base, the J end lost 8 bases, and 8 bases lay between the germline ends. Germline V gene lookup returns CDR1 GTSNPN and CDR2 SVGIG (reference sequence). The CDR3 has 11 residues. This chain's CDR3 is CAWSGAGGYTF. CDR3 nucleotides: TGTGCCTGGAGTGGTGCGGGGGGCTACACCTTC.

The rearrangement uses TRBV28 and TRBJ1-5, with a tentative D call TRBD1 (6 bases). The V end lost 1 base, the J end lost 0 bases, and 22 bases lay between the germline ends. In germline, CDR1 is MDHEN, CDR2 SYDVKM. The length of the CDR3 is 20 residues. The CDR3 protein is CASSLSLITGQIFSNQPQHF. CDR3 nucleotide sequence: TGTGCCAGCAGTTTATCTCTTATTACCGGACAGATCTTTAGCAATCAGCCCCAGCATTTT.

CDR3 residues: CASSTTGNTIYF. CDR3 nucleotides: TGTGCCAGCAGCACCACAGGAAACACCATATATTTT. The chain links TRBV7-9 to TRBJ1-3; D not resolved. V was shortened by 5 bases and J by 4 bases, with 6 bases between the two germline ends. Germline V CDR1 and CDR2: SEHNR, FQNEAQ (reference sequence). This CDR3 comprises 12 residues.

The V call is TRBV9, the J call TRBJ2-1, with 9 bases matching TRBD2. CDR1 and CDR2 (germline): SGDLS, YYNGEE. This CDR3 is 17 amino acids long. The V and J ends lost 1 base and 5 bases, in that order; junction bases with no gene match: 10. CDR3: CASSVKAAGGSNNEQFF. CDR3 coding DNA: TGTGCCAGCAGCGTAAAAGCGGCGGGAGGGTCCAACAATGAGCAGTTCTTC.

For this clone: At one end the junction does not follow the germline gene, possibly because of a read error. J is TRBJ2-1 and V is TRBV7-7; D not resolved. The germline CDR1 and CDR2 sequences are SSHAT and FNYEAQ (reference sequence). The CDR3 runs 14 residues. Here the CDR3 reads CASSLGPNYNEQFF. CDR3 DNA: TGTGCTAGCAGCTTAGGGCCGAATTACAATGAGCAGTTCTTC.

The chain links TRBV12-2 to TRBJ2-7; TRBD1 is the table's D call, not checked against the DNA. TRBV12-2 is shown as a pseudogene. The CDR3 length is 17 residues. CDR3 in amino acids: CASRLERGRGNSYEQYF. CDR3 in DNA: TGTGCAAGTCGCTTAGAGCGCGGAAGGGGTAACTCCTACGAGCAGTACTTC.

The V call is TRBV6-6, the J call TRBJ2-5; maybe TRBD1 (6 bases). CDR3 size: 9 residues. V shed 7 bases and J shed 11 bases, with 8 bases lying between them. The germline gives CDR1 MNHNY, CDR2 SVGAGI (reference sequence). CDR3 coding DNA: TGTGCCAGCACAGGGGAGCAGTACTTC. It codes for CASTGEQYF.

This clone was seen only once. The chain employs TRBV28 and TRBJ2-2; TRBD2 is a possible D gene (5 bases). This CDR3 has 17 amino acids. V shed 3 bases and J shed 7 bases, with 21 bases lying between them. The germline gives CDR1 MDHEN, CDR2 SYDVKM. CDR3 nucleotide sequence: TGTGCCAGCAGTTTTGCGGACTCAACGGGTCGTCTCGGGGAGCTGTTTTTT. Protein product: CASSFADSTGRLGELFF.

The chain couples TRBV7-3 to TRBJ2-3; a weak D match, TRBD2 (5 bases). CDR1 SGHTA and CDR2 FQGTGA come from the germline V gene. The CDR3 is 15 residues long. V shed 5 bases and J shed 0 bases, with 12 bases lying between them. CDR3 DNA: TGTGCCAGCAGCCCCAGCGGAGCTAGCACAGATACGCAGTATTTT. Encoded protein: CASSPSGASTDTQYF. Combining the CDR3 with reference TRBV7-3 and TRBJ2-3 gives the whole variable domain GAGVSQTPSNKVTEKGKYVELRCDPISGHTALYWYRQSLGQGPEFLIYFQGTGAADDSGLPNDRFFAVRPEGSVSTLKIQRTERGDSAVYLCASSPSGASTDTQYFGPGTRLTVL.

This clone occurred a few times. This rearrangement joins TRBV2 to TRBJ1-1; perhaps TRBD1 as D (6 bases). The germline V and J ends were trimmed by 3 bases and 1 base, with 6 bases remaining between them. This CDR3 contains 13 residues. The germline CDR1 and CDR2 sequences are SNHLY and FYNNEI. This CDR3 is CASSETGNTEAFF. CDR3 sequence (DNA): TGTGCCAGCAGTGAGACAGGGAACACTGAAGCTTTCTTT.

The chain couples TRBV7-2 to TRBJ2-7; 8 bases align to TRBD1. V lost 5 bases and J lost 7; bases outside the gene matches: 10. Germline CDR1 reads SGHTA; CDR2 reads FQGNSA. The CDR3 is made up of 14 amino acids. The CDR3 nucleotides are TGTGCCAGCAGCCGGACAGGGCCAGCGAGGGAGCAGTACTTC. Protein sequence: CASSRTGPAREQYF.

The rearrangement joins TRBV6-5 to TRBJ1-2; 10 positions match TRBD1. The CDR3 sequence is 15 residues long. Per the germline V gene, CDR1 is MNHEY and CDR2 is SVGAGI. After removal of 8 bases from V and 4 bases from J, the junction contained 10 bases not matched to a gene. The CDR3 sequence: CASQPGQGPGYGYTF. For the CDR3, the DNA is TGTGCCAGCCAACCGGGACAGGGGCCGGGCTATGGCTACACCTTC.

CDR3 in DNA: TGTGCCAGCTCACTATCCGGGACAAGCACAGATACGCAGTATTTT. Amino acids: CASSLSGTSTDTQYF. The chain uses TRBV18 and TRBJ2-3; possible D gene TRBD1, 6 bases. The length of the CDR3 is 15 residues. Deletions cut 4 bases from V and 0 bases from J, with 11 bases between. Germline V lookup: CDR1 KGHSH, CDR2 LQKENI. Drawing the rest from reference TRBV18 and TRBJ2-3, the complete variable domain is NAGVMQNPRHLVRRRGQEARLRCSPMKGHSHVYWYRQLPEEGLKFMVYLQKENIIDESGMPKERFSAEFPKEGPSILRIQQVVRGDSAAYFCASSLSGTSTDTQYFGPGTRLTVL.

The V and J genes are TRBV28 and TRBJ2-1, with D unclear. The CDR3 consists of 13 residues. The V end lost 6 bases, the J end lost 7 bases, and 13 bases lay between the germline ends. Germline assignment: CDR1 MDHEN and CDR2 SYDVKM. The CDR3 protein is CASSRGNVNEQFF. In nucleotides, the CDR3 is TGTGCCAGCAGCCGCGGTAACGTGAATGAGCAGTTCTTC.

The chain couples TRBV5-6 to TRBJ1-3; the D is unclear. The V gene's germline CDR1 is SGHDT and CDR2 YYEEEE. The CDR3 extends over 12 amino acids. The V end lost 2 bases, the J end lost 5 bases, and 5 bases lay between the germline ends. CDR3 sequence (DNA): TGTGCCAGCAGCTTCGACAGAAACACCATATATTTT. Translated: CASSFDRNTIYF.

The chain is built from TRBV15 and TRBJ1-1; 8 positions agree with TRBD1. Trimming cost V 1 base and J 1 base; bases outside gene matches: 5. Germline lookup yields CDR1 LNHNV and CDR2 YYDKDF (reference sequence). The CDR3 runs to 16 residues. CDR3 sequence (DNA): TGTGCCACCAGCAGAGCGGATCAGGGGGCGAACACTGAAGCTTTCTTT. Amino acids: CATSRADQGANTEAFF.

The V and J genes are TRBV4-3 and TRBJ2-7, with D perhaps TRBD2 (5 bases). With 0 bases removed from V and 4 bases from J, the gap between germline ends came to 19 bases. The CDR3 extends over 17 amino acids. Germline V gene lookup returns CDR1 LGHNA and CDR2 YSLEER. The CDR3: CASSQETQAITGYEQYF. CDR3 bases: TGCGCCAGCAGCCAAGAGACTCAGGCGATTACGGGGTACGAGCAGTACTTC.

This clone appeared once. The gene calls are TRBV27 and TRBJ2-7, with D possibly matching TRBD2 (5 bases). This CDR3 is 17 amino acids long. V lost 2 bases to trimming and J lost 2 bases, with 19 bases between them. CDR1 is MNHEY and CDR2 is SMNVEV in the germline V gene (reference sequence). The CDR3: CASSLSFQAVPTYEQYF. CDR3 DNA: TGTGCCAGCAGTTTAAGCTTCCAAGCGGTACCCACCTACGAGCAGTACTTC.